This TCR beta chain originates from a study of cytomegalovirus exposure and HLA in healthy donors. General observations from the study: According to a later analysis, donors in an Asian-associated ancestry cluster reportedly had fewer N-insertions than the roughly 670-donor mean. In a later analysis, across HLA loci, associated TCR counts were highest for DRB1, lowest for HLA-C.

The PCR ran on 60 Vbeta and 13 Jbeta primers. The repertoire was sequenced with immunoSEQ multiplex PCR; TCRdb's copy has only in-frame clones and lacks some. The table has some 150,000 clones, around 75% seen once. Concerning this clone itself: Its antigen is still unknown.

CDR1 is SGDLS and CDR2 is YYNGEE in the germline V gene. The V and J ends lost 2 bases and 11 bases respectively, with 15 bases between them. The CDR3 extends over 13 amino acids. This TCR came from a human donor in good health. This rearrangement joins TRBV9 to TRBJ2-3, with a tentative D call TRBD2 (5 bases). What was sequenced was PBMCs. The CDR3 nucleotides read TGTGCCAGCAGCGTGAGCGAGGGCTCCGGGCAGTATTTT. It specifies CASSVSEGSGQYF. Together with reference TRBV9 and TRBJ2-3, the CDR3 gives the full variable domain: DSGVTQTPKHLITATGQRVTLRCSPRSGDLSVYWYQQSLDQGLQFLIQYYNGEERAKGNILERFSAQQFPDLHSELNLSSLELGDSALYFCASSVSEGSGQYFGPGTRLTVL.